Listed below are T cell receptor beta chains from one sample, sequenced in a study of T cell repertoires in cytomegalovirus infection. No antigens are known for them. One entry per CDR3 protein results from TCRdb running MiXCR on the reads. This repertoire shows hundreds of thousands of distinct CDR3 sequences, approximately 32% found once; its top ten account for over 10%. Sequenced here: cultured CD8+ T cells from PBMCs, sampled from culture after CMV antigen stimulation. The origin of the receptors is a human donor in good health (CMV status not recorded). Some clones in this sample may be carry-over from other donors' samples. CDR3s include the opening cysteine and the closing phenylalanine or tryptophan. D genes are given only for firm matches. Only some rows state a clone size, as once, few, many or a class for expanded clones.

d_call,v_call,clone_size,j_call,cdr3_aa,cdr3_nt
-,TRBV6-2/TRBV6-3,many,TRBJ2-3,CASRVDSGITDTQYF,TGTGCATCACGAGTGGACAGCGGTATCACAGATACGCAGTATTTT
-,TRBV11-3,-,TRBJ2-3,CASSARDSSTDTQYF,TGTGCCAGCAGCGCCCGGGACTCCAGCACAGATACGCAGTATTTT
-,TRBV7-6,-,TRBJ2-5,CASSLGPNNQETQYF,TGTGCCAGCAGCTTAGGCCCCAACAACCAAGAGACCCAGTACTTC
TRBD2,TRBV12-3/TRBV12-4,few,TRBJ2-3,CASSPLAATDTQYF,TGTGCCAGCAGTCCACTAGCGGCAACAGATACGCAGTATTTT
-,TRBV27,-,TRBJ1-5,CASSLSGMDQPQHF,TGTGCCAGCAGTTTATCGGGGATGGATCAGCCCCAGCATTTT
-,TRBV11-3,-,TRBJ2-2,CASSSDYNTGELFF,TGTGCCAGCAGCTCGGACTACAACACCGGGGAGCTGTTTTTT
TRBD1,TRBV10-3,-,TRBJ1-2,CAIFIPGQGYGYTF,TGTGCCATCTTTATACCGGGACAGGGGTATGGCTACACCTTC
-,TRBV7-7,few,TRBJ2-1,CASSLVGHNEQFF,TGTGCTAGCAGCTTAGTTGGCCACAATGAGCAGTTCTTC
TRBD1,TRBV7-6,few,TRBJ1-5,CASSLYPGQGANQPQHF,TGTGCCAGCAGCTTATACCCGGGACAGGGGGCGAATCAGCCCCAGCATTTT
-,TRBV27,-,TRBJ1-2,CASSLGRINYGYTF,TGTGCCAGCAGTTTGGGACGGATTAACTATGGCTACACCTTC
TRBD2,TRBV5-1,-,TRBJ2-2,CASSWTSGTSGAGELFF,TGCGCCAGCAGCTGGACTTCCGGGACTAGCGGGGCCGGGGAGCTGTTTTTT
-,TRBV7-8,many,TRBJ2-6,CASSLVIDPVSVSGANVLTF,TGTGCCAGCAGCTTAGTAATTGACCCGGTTTCGGTCTCTGGGGCCAACGTCCTGACTTTC
-,TRBV12-5,few,TRBJ1-5,CASGLAPQHF,TGTGCTAGTGGTTTGGCGCCCCAGCATTTT